Listed here are 5 T cell receptor beta chains from one sample, sequenced in a study of glioma-infiltrating T cells after dendritic cell vaccination. Clones were sequenced by immunoSEQ multiplex PCR, and TCRdb holds only the in-frame ones, with some missing. The sample has 80,000 to 95,000 clones, roughly 84% seen once. This material consisted of blood, taken before dendritic cell vaccination. The receptors were gathered from a human donor with glioblastoma.

The chain recombines TRBV4-2 with TRBJ2-5; 12 bases agree with TRBD1. CDR1 LGHNA and CDR2 YNFKEQ come from the germline V gene. The CDR3 totals 15 residues. V shed 5 bases, J shed 4 bases, and the junction held 5 bases outside the gene matches. The CDR3 here is CASSRDRGLGETQYF. In DNA, the CDR3 is TGTGCCAGCAGCAGGGACAGGGGGCTCGGAGAGACCCAGTACTTC.

The gene calls are TRBV19 and TRBJ2-3; D might be TRBD2 (5 bases). The CDR3 runs to 14 residues. CDR1 LNHDA and CDR2 SQIVND come from the germline V gene (reference sequence). V was clipped by 4 bases and J by 2 bases, with 10 bases between them. The CDR3 DNA is TGTGCCAGTAGTACCGGACTGGACACAGATACGCAGTATTTT. It is translated as CASSTGLDTDTQYF.

The J gene is TRBJ1-5, the V gene TRBV11-3; D call uncertain. CDR1 and CDR2 from the germline V gene are SGHNT and YENEEA. The ends were cut back, 8 bases at V and 3 bases at J, with 17 bases in the middle. The CDR3 runs to 15 residues. CDR3 sequence: CASPDLGGYNQPQHF. CDR3 nucleotide sequence: TGTGCCAGCCCAGACCTAGGCGGCTACAATCAGCCCCAGCATTTT.

On this clone: One junction end disagrees with the germline gene, perhaps due to a read error. This sequence joins TRBV7-2 and TRBJ2-5; 11 bases match TRBD2. The germline V gene encodes CDR1 SGHTA and CDR2 FQGNSA. The CDR3 sequence is 16 residues long. CDR3 sequence: CASRLAGGPSSETQYF. CDR3 sequence (DNA): TGTGCCAGCAGGTTAGCGGGAGGGCCTTCTAGCGAGACCCAGTACTTC. Drawing the rest from reference TRBV7-2 and TRBJ2-5, the complete variable domain is GAGVSQSPSNKVTEKGKDVELRCDPISGHTALYWYRQSLGQGLEFLIYFQGNSAPDKSGLPSDRFSAERTGGSVSTLTIQRTQQEDSAVYLCASRLAGGPSSETQYFGPGTRLLVL.

The chain carries TRBV15 and TRBJ1-2; 9 bases map to TRBD1. J was trimmed by 6 bases and V by 1 base; bases with no gene match: 6. CDR1 is LNHNV and CDR2 is YYDKDF in the germline V gene (reference sequence). The CDR3 extends over 15 amino acids. The chain's CDR3 is CATSRARTGANGYTF. The CDR3 DNA follows: TGTGCCACCAGCAGAGCCAGGACAGGGGCCAATGGCTACACCTTC.